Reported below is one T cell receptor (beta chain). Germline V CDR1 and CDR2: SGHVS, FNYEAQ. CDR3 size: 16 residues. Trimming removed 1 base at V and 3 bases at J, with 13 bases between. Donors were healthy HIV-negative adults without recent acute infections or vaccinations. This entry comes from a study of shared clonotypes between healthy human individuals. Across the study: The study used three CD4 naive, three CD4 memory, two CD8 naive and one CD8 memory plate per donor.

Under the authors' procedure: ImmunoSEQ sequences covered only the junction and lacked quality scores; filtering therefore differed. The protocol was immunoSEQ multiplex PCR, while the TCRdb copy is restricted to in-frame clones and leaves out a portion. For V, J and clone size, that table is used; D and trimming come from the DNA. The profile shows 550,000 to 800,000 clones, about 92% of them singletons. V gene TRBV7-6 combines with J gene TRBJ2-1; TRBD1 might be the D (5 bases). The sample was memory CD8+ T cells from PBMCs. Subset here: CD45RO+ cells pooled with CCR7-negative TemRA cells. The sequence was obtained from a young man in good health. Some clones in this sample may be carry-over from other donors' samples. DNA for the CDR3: TGTGCCAGCAGCTTAGTAGACGGACAACTCTACAATGAGCAGTTCTTC. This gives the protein CASSLVDGQLYNEQFF.